The 20 T cell receptor beta chains presented below share a single source sample, sequenced in a study of blood T cell repertoires in COVID-19. Clones were sequenced by immunoSEQ multiplex PCR, and TCRdb holds only the in-frame ones, with some missing. The sample has 300,000 to 400,000 clones, 90% to 95% seen once. Source material: PBMCs or T cells enriched from blood (not recorded which). The receptors derive from a woman aged 25 to 39 who had been exposed to COVID-19.

The V and J genes are TRBV19 and TRBJ1-2; D is perhaps TRBD1 (6 bases). V was trimmed by 4 bases and J by 4 bases, leaving 22 bases between them. The CDR3 is made up of 17 amino acids. Germline V gene data show CDR1 as LNHDA and CDR2 as SQIVND (reference sequence). CDR3 amino acids: CASSTRQVLRIFYGYTF. The CDR3 DNA reads TGTGCCAGTAGTACCAGACAGGTCCTTAGAATCTTCTATGGCTACACCTTC.

This chain uses TRBV19 with TRBJ1-5, with no clear D. Trimming left V 5 bases short and J 3 bases short, with 20 bases between. Germline lookup yields CDR1 LNHDA and CDR2 SQIVND (reference sequence). The CDR3 is 17 residues long. This CDR3 reads CASSDNGGGKANQPQHF. CDR3 nucleotide sequence: TGTGCCAGTAGTGACAATGGTGGAGGGAAGGCCAATCAGCCCCAGCATTTT. Filled out from reference TRBV19 and TRBJ1-5, the complete variable domain reads DGGITQSPKYLFRKEGQNVTLSCEQNLNHDAMYWYRQDPGQGLRLIYYSQIVNDFQKGDIAEGYSVSREKKESFPLTVTSAQKNPTAFYLCASSDNGGGKANQPQHFGDGTRLSIL.

The V gene is TRBV6-1, the J gene TRBJ2-7, with D perhaps TRBD1 (8 bases). Trimming shortened V by 2 bases and J by 5 bases, and 22 bases separated the two germline ends. CDR3 size: 17 residues. Germline loops: CDR1 MNHNS, CDR2 SASEGT. As DNA, the CDR3 is TGTGCCAGCAGTGAACTCCGGGGGGCCCAGGGGGCGAACGAGCAGTACTTC. This codes for CASSELRGAQGANEQYF.

The chain links TRBV5-4 to TRBJ1-3; 9 bases agree with TRBD1. CDR1 is SGHNT, CDR2 YYREEE, per germline (reference sequence). The CDR3 is 16 residues long. V dropped 6 bases and J dropped 4; count of bases not matched to a gene: 11. In DNA form, the CDR3 reads TGTGCCAGCACCAATACCGGGACAGGGAGCGGAAACACCATATATTTT. It codes for CASTNTGTGSGNTIYF.

The chain recombines TRBV15 with TRBJ2-3; 9 nucleotides align to TRBD2. This CDR3 spans 17 amino acids. V trimming: 1 base; J trimming: 0 bases; junction bases outside the gene matches: 5. Germline V lookup: CDR1 LNHNV, CDR2 YYDKDF (reference sequence). This CDR3 is CATSRGIAGASTDTQYF. CDR3 nucleotides: TGTGCCACCAGCAGAGGGATAGCGGGGGCTAGCACAGATACGCAGTATTTT.

This rearrangement joins TRBV27 to TRBJ2-7; a weak D match, TRBD1 (6 bases). The germline gives CDR1 MNHEY, CDR2 SMNVEV (reference sequence). V lost 5 bases and J 7 bases, leaving 18 bases between the germline ends. The CDR3 is 14 residues long. CDR3 bases: TGTGCCAGCAGTCCGATCCAGGGGATGGGGGAGCAGTACTTC. Translation: CASSPIQGMGEQYF.

A single count supports this clone. This sequence joins TRBV6-5 and TRBJ1-2; tentatively, D is TRBD1 (5 bases). V gave up 4 bases and J gave up 8 bases, with 17 bases separating them. CDR1 and CDR2 (germline): MNHEY, SVGAGI. The CDR3 length is 14 residues. The CDR3 coding sequence is TGTGCCAGCAGTTCCGGACACAGATATGTCGGCTACACCTTC. It encodes CASSSGHRYVGYTF.

V and J are TRBV19 and TRBJ1-1; possible D gene TRBD1, 5 bases. CDR3 length equals 12 residues. With 4 bases removed from V and 13 bases from J, the gap between germline ends came to 16 bases. The germline CDR1 and CDR2 sequences are LNHDA and SQIVND (reference sequence). Written as DNA, the CDR3 is TGTGCCAGTAGTAACCGACGGCAGGGTAATTTCTTT. This codes for CASSNRRQGNFF.

The rearrangement uses TRBV7-9 and TRBJ2-1; 12 bases are a match to TRBD2. Germline CDR1 reads SEHNR; CDR2 reads FQNEAQ (reference sequence). CDR3 size: 14 residues. With 3 bases clipped from V and 9 bases from J, the junction kept 3 bases outside the gene matches. The CDR3 DNA reads as TGTGCCAGCAGCTTTGCTAGCGGGGGGGCTGAGCAGTTCTTC. As protein: CASSFASGGAEQFF. The full variable domain, rest sourced from reference TRBV7-9 and TRBJ2-1, is DTGVSQNPRHKITKRGQNVTFRCDPISEHNRLYWYRQTLGQGPEFLTYFQNEAQLEKSRLLSDRFSAERPKGSFSTLEIQRTEQGDSAMYLCASSFASGGAEQFFGPGTRLTVL.

The chain joins TRBV29-1 to TRBJ2-3, with 13 bases aligning to TRBD2. CDR1 is SQVTM, CDR2 ANQGSEA, per germline. CDR3 length equals 15 residues. With 5 bases clipped from V and 5 bases from J, the junction kept 7 bases outside the gene matches. This CDR3 reads CSVLGLAGALDTQYF. Written as DNA, the CDR3 is TGCAGCGTTCTCGGACTAGCGGGGGCCCTAGATACGCAGTATTTT.

This rearrangement joins TRBV27 to TRBJ2-1, with TRBD1 as a possible D gene (5 bases). CDR1 and CDR2 (germline): MNHEY, SMNVEV (reference sequence). V lost 6 bases to trimming and J lost 7 bases, with 13 bases between them. This CDR3 comprises 13 residues. This chain's CDR3 is CASRAGLGNEQFF. The CDR3 DNA sequence: TGTGCCAGCAGAGCAGGGTTGGGGAATGAGCAGTTCTTC.

This rearrangement joins TRBV29-1 to TRBJ1-1; TRBD1 matches at 9 bases. The CDR3 has 13 amino acids. Germline V lookup: CDR1 SQVTM, CDR2 ANQGSEA. The V segment lost 5 bases and the J segment 4 bases; nucleotides outside the gene matches: 5. The CDR3 coding sequence is TGCAGCGTTACAGGGGGCCGGGGCACTGAAGCTTTCTTT. Its protein is CSVTGGRGTEAFF.

This clone was detected once. The genes are TRBV11-3 and TRBJ2-5, with 8 bases lining up with TRBD1. The V gene's germline CDR1 is SGHNT and CDR2 YENEEA. The length of the CDR3 is 16 residues. V was pared by 5 bases and J by 6 bases, with 14 bases of the junction left unmatched. CDR3 sequence (DNA): TGTGCCAGCAGCCAAGGACAGGGTAGCGAGAGAAAGACCCAGTACTTC. This translates into CASSQGQGSERKTQYF. The variable domain in full, with the rest retrieved from reference TRBV11-3 and TRBJ2-5, is EAGVVQSPRYKIIEKKQPVAFWCNPISGHNTLYWYLQNLGQGPELLIRYENEEAVDDSQLPKDRFSAERLKGVDSTLKIQPAELGDSAVYLCASSQGQGSERKTQYFGPGTRLLVL.

This clone appeared a single time. The genes are TRBV7-2 and TRBJ1-1; a possible D gene is TRBD1 (6 bases). Trimming shortened V by 2 bases and J by 3 bases, and 7 bases separated the two germline ends. Germline CDR1 reads SGHTA; CDR2 reads FQGNSA. The CDR3 totals 13 residues. Written as DNA, the CDR3 is TGTGCCAGCAGCTTAACAGGGCACACTGAAGCTTTCTTT. Residues: CASSLTGHTEAFF.

The CDR3 loop is CASSLTGTVVQPQHF. The DNA of the CDR3 is TGTGCCAGCAGTTTAACGGGGACAGTAGTTCAGCCCCAGCATTTT. This chain links TRBV27 with TRBJ1-5; 7 bases are shared with TRBD1. Germline V lookup: CDR1 MNHEY, CDR2 SMNVEV (reference sequence). This CDR3 contains 15 residues. J was trimmed by 6 bases and V by 2 bases; bases with no gene match: 7.

The CDR3 DNA reads TGTGCCAGCAGCCTAGTGCGAGAGACCCAGTACTTC. Its translation is CASSLVRETQYF. The chain links TRBV11-2 to TRBJ2-5; D is undetermined. Per the germline V gene, CDR1 is SGHAT and CDR2 is FQNNGV. The CDR3 is made up of 12 amino acids. V was pared by 5 bases and J by 4 bases, with 8 bases between.

J is TRBJ1-5 and V is TRBV29-1; weak D call: TRBD1 (5 bases). There are 14 residues in the CDR3. V gave up 5 bases and J gave up 3 bases, with 14 bases separating them. Germline-derived CDR1 and CDR2 are SQVTM and ANQGSEA. CDR3 in amino acids: CSVPSAGPNQPQHF. CDR3 DNA: TGCAGCGTTCCTTCGGCAGGGCCCAATCAGCCCCAGCATTTT.

The chain is built from TRBV13 and TRBJ2-5, with unresolved D. Looked up from germline, CDR1 is PRHDT and CDR2 is FYEKMQ (reference sequence). The CDR3 consists of 13 residues. Between the trimmed V and J ends, which lost 6 bases and 4 bases, there was a span of 12 bases. The CDR3 DNA is TGTGCCAGCAGGCGCGGATCTCGAGAGACCCAGTACTTC. Protein product: CASRRGSRETQYF.

The rearrangement links TRBV19 to TRBJ2-3; possibly TRBD2 for D (6 bases). V lost 6 bases to trimming and J lost 0 bases, with 10 bases between them. The germline CDR1 and CDR2 sequences are LNHDA and SQIVND (reference sequence). There are 14 residues in the CDR3. CDR3 in amino acids: CASRARESTDTQYF. CDR3 nucleotides: TGTGCCAGTAGGGCTCGGGAGAGCACAGATACGCAGTATTTT.

The chain carries TRBV20-1 and TRBJ2-1, with D maybe TRBD2 (5 bases). The germline V and J ends were trimmed by 3 bases and 15 bases, with 18 bases remaining between them. Per germline, CDR1 DFQATT and CDR2 SNEGSKA (reference sequence). The CDR3 loop spans 12 amino acids. In DNA, the CDR3 is TGCAGTGCTAGTCCCCTGGACCTAGCTCCGTTCTTC. Encoded protein: CSASPLDLAPFF.